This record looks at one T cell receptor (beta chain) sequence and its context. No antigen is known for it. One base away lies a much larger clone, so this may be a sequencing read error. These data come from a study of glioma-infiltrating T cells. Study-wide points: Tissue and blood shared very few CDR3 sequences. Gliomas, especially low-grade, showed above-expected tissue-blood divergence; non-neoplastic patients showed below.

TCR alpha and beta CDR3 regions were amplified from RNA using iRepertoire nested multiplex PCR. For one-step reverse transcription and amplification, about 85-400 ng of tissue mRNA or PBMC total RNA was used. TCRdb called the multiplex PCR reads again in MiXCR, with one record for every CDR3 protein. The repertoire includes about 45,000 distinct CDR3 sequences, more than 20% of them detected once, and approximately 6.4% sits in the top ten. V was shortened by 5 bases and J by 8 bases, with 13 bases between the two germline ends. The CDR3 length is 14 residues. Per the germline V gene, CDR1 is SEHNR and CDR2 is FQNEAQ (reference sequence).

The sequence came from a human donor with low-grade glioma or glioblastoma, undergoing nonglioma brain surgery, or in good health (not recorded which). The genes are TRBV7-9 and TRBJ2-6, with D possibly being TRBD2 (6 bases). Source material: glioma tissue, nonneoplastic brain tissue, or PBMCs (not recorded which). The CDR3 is CASSPPGVTNVLTF. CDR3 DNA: TGTGCCAGCAGCCCACCGGGGGTTACCAACGTCCTGACTTTC. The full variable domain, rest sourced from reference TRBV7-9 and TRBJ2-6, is DTGVSQNPRHKITKRGQNVTFRCDPISEHNRLYWYRQTLGQGPEFLTYFQNEAQLEKSRLLSDRFSAERPKGSFSTLEIQRTEQGDSAMYLCASSPPGVTNVLTFGAGSRLTVL.